This T cell receptor (beta chain) was identified during a study of blood T cell repertoires in COVID-19 (dated by TCRdb to about 2020). The study in broad terms: Samples covering the acute and convalescent phases of COVID-19 were provided by collaborators in the United States, Italy and Spain. The prospective study material was composed of cDNA or gDNA derived from T cells, B-cell-depleted T cells, or PBMCs. Subjects who had been exposed to COVID-19, were actively infected with it, or had recovered from it provided the deeply sampled blood TCRbeta repertoires that made up the dataset. The repertoires were made available in a free public database intended to serve as a resource for research on the immune response to SARS-CoV-2. The samples were drawn from two sources: the first 160 participants of the ongoing ImmuneRACE study, and 1,000 to 1,500 subjects contributed by 6 global collaborators. The sample metadata nearly always contained a de-identified subject ID, COVID-19 status, age in years and sex. Where available, HLA class I and class II types were obtained from metadata supplied by the sample provider rather than from assay-based typing. What the study reported, not specific to this receptor: The amount of clinical and demographic metadata varied by source and participant and was provided uncurated.

Measured from the cysteine to the phenylalanine, the CDR3 is 13 residues long. The read is trimmed to its CDR3 DNA, 39 bases read in frame from base 1. CDR1 and CDR2, per the germline V gene, are SNHLY and FYNNEI. Trimming removed 4 bases from V and 7 bases from J; the gene matches leave 4 bases unexplained. In Seattle, one collaborating source enrolled patients while the infection was active and tracked those patients longitudinally over the course of disease. The collaborating institutions used their own protocols to collect whole blood in K2EDTA tubes. For TCRbeta analysis, collaborator samples were shipped as frozen whole blood, as isolated PBMCs, or as DNA extracted from either sample type. This clone was observed a single time. There is no known antigen for this receptor. No base qualities exist here, and no much larger clone lies one base off it. TCRbeta CDR3 regions were amplified from genomic DNA using the immunoSEQ Assay, a bias-controlled multiplex PCR. Concerning the study's data processing: Nucleated cell counts per sample were estimated from amplification of reference gene primers within the assay. Sequence reads were collapsed and filtered to measure the absolute abundance of every unique TCRbeta CDR3 rearrangement. For each sample, productive Simpson clonality was calculated as the square root of Simpson's diversity index across productive rearrangements. Here the immuneACCESS table is served through TCRdb, limited to in-frame sequences with V and J called. Missing clones are a known gap in these copies; in checked studies unresolved V genes cover under half, and the rest lacks a known reason. The DNA gave D and trimming, while V, J and clone size come from that table. This sample gives approximately 80,000 clones in total; around 85% of them show up just once. Around a tenth of the sample is in the top ten clones.

The sequence derives from a man aged 50 to 60 with COVID-19, enrolled during active disease. Sequences were obtained from peripheral blood. The chain is encoded by TRBV2 joined to TRBJ1-5; 7 central bases correspond to TRBD1. The sequenced DNA is TGTGCCAGCAGTGGACAGGGAGGCCAGCCCCAGCATTTT. It translates as CASSGQGGQPQHF.